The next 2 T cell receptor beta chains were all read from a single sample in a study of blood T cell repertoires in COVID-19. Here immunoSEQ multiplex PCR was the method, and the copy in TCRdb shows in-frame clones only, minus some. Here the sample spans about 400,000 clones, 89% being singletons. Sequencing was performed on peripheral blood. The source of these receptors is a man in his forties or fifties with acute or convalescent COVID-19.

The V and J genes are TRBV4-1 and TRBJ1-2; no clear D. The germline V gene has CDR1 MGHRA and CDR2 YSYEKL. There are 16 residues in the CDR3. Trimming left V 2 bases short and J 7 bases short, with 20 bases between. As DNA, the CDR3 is TGCGCCAGCAGCCAACCCCGTGGAGGGTCAACCTTTGGCTACACCTTC. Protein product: CASSQPRGGSTFGYTF.

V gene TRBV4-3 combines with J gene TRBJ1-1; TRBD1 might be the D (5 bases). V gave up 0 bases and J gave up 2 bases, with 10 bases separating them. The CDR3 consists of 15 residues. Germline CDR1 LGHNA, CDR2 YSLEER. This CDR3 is CASSQDGQGNTEAFF. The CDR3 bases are TGCGCCAGCAGCCAAGATGGGCAGGGTAACACTGAAGCTTTCTTT.